A single T cell receptor beta chain is shown here with its context. Clones were sequenced by immunoSEQ multiplex PCR, and TCRdb holds only the in-frame ones, with some missing. The table includes around 110,000 clones, more than 75% detected once. The sample belongs to a study of control samples from healthy donors and cancer patients. With 2 bases removed from V and 0 bases from J, the gap between germline ends came to 20 bases. Germline V gene data show CDR1 as SGHTA and CDR2 as FQGTGA. The CDR3 loop spans 20 amino acids. The chain uses TRBV7-3 and TRBJ2-6; D is uncertain. This TCR came from a woman in her 70s in good health. Sequencing was done on a sample of blood. The CDR3 bases are TGTGCCAGCAGCTTATTCTTGGTTGGGCAAGCAGGCTCTGGGGCCAACGTCCTGACTTTC. It specifies CASSLFLVGQAGSGANVLTF.